This TCR beta chain was recovered during a study of blood T cells in healthy people across ages. Donors were healthy Caucasian individuals from Russia aged roughly 6 to 100. Looked up from germline, CDR1 is SGHTA and CDR2 is FQGNSA. This CDR3 contains 15 residues. Trimming removed 5 bases at V and 5 bases at J, with 17 bases between. With a J-beta primer mix and a sample-barcoded 5' primer, a second PCR ran roughly 6 to 12 cycles. TCRdb reanalysed the 5' RACE reads using MiXCR and keeps one entry per CDR3 protein. Here the sample spans 790,000 or so distinct CDR3 sequences, 45% to 70% being singletons.

The rearrangement uses TRBV7-2 and TRBJ2-3; no reliable D call. The sequence came from a man in his forties or fifties in good health. The material sequenced was blood. The CDR3 spells CASSIQKSFVDTQYF. In DNA form, the CDR3 reads TGTGCCAGCAGCATTCAAAAGAGCTTCGTAGATACGCAGTATTTT.